This T cell receptor beta chain was found in a study of T cell changes during pregnancy in multiple sclerosis. Trimming stripped 1 base from V and 3 bases from J, with 16 bases between. This CDR3 is built from 16 residues. Germline assignment: CDR1 LGHNA and CDR2 YSLEER. Some clones are missing from TCRdb's copy, which holds only in-frame ones; the method was immunoSEQ multiplex PCR. The table lists tens of thousands of clones, about nine tenths of them singletons, with about 5.9% in the top ten. Material: CD8+ T cells from peripheral blood mononuclear cells, obtained in the second trimester of pregnancy. This chain links TRBV4-3 with TRBJ2-7; the D gene is possibly TRBD2 (6 bases). This sequence originates from a female donor with multiple sclerosis, enrolled in a pregnancy study. CDR3 amino acids: CASSQGRGEGIYEQYF. The CDR3 nucleotides are TGCGCCAGCAGCCAAGGGAGGGGCGAGGGAATCTACGAGCAGTACTTC.